This T cell receptor beta chain appears in the sequencing data of a study of patients with pleural tuberculosis (TCRdb year 2014). The instrument given in TCRdb is Illumina Genome Analyzer IIx. The public sequencing data were trimmed at Q25 with fastp and processed into clonotypes with MiXCR by TCRdb, which kept only in-frame beta chains. Rows are combined by CDR3 protein, so each entry shows the most common genes and DNA. This sample is represented by 25,000 to 30,000 distinct CDR3 sequences; 15% to 20% of them were singletons. The top ten clonotypes cover under 4% of the sample. According to the germline V gene, CDR1 reads SGHTA and CDR2 reads FQGNSA. Including cysteine and phenylalanine, the CDR3 has 14 amino acids. The kept DNA is CDR3 alone, 42 bases in frame from the first base. This clonotype was counted many times. Its antigen is unknown. With a much larger clone just one base away, this may be a read error.

Sample: peripheral blood. The chain couples TRBV7-2 to TRBJ1-2, with a tentative D gene TRBD1 over 5 matching bases. The TCR comes from a human donor with pleural tuberculosis. The DNA sequence follows: TGTGCCAGCAGCTCAGCCAGGGAATCGTATGGCTACGCCTTC. The translation is CASSSARESYGYAF.